The 12 T cell receptor beta chains below were found in one sample sequenced in a study of HIV-infected patients and healthy controls. Antiretroviral therapy had run roughly three months, about 14 weeks, before follow-up blood collection. All unsorted peripheral T cells were captured because whole blood was used without fractionation. Reverse transcription used about 500 ng RNA and constant-region primers for alpha and beta. Separate chain-specific third strand synthesis with multiplexing indices produced the alpha and beta libraries. TCRdb re-called the 5' RACE reads with MiXCR, one entry per CDR3 protein. The sample has 350 to 450 distinct CDR3 sequences, about two thirds seen once; the top ten hold around 62%. Sequencing used blood, obtained during antiretroviral therapy. Every receptor here comes from an adult with HIV infection.

A note on this clonotype: The library was built for alpha chains, so this beta chain is an off-target read and its size means little. The chain employs TRBV27 and TRBJ1-1; possibly TRBD1 for D (5 bases). Germline CDR1 and CDR2: MNHEY and SMNVEV (reference sequence). The CDR3 extends over 14 amino acids. The V gene lost 0 bases and the J gene lost 7 bases, with 12 bases spanning the gap. Here the CDR3 reads CASSLSSRTIEAFF. The CDR3 DNA reads as TGTGCCAGCAGTTTATCCTCCCGGACAATTGAAGCTTTCTTT.

Concerning this clonotype: Since the library was made to target alpha chains, this beta chain is a stray read and its abundance is not meaningful. The chain links TRBV24-1 to TRBJ2-3; 8 nucleotides line up with TRBD1. CDR1 and CDR2 from the germline V gene are KGHDR and SFDVKD. J was trimmed by 4 bases and V by 1 base; bases with no gene match: 6. The CDR3 length is 16 residues. The CDR3 bases are TGTGCCACCAGTGATTTAGGCAGGGGGCGAGCAGATACGCAGTATTTT. Translation: CATSDLGRGRADTQYF.

This clonotype was seen a handful of times. This beta chain represents an off-target read in a library built for alpha chains; its size is of limited meaning. CDR3 protein: CASIRSRGPEETQYF. Here the CDR3 DNA reads TGTGCCAGCATTCGCTCCAGGGGGCCAGAAGAGACCCAGTACTTC. The chain is built from TRBV2 and TRBJ2-5; TRBD1 matches at 8 bases. Losses at the gene ends were 7 bases for V and 3 bases for J; bases not matched to a gene: 10. The CDR3 has 15 amino acids. Germline values: CDR1 SNHLY, CDR2 FYNNEI.

Details on this clonotype: In a library made to pick up alpha chains, this beta chain is a stray read with a size that means little. This rearrangement joins TRBV7-6 to TRBJ2-7, with TRBD2 matching over 8 bases. The CDR3 covers 16 residues. V shed 1 base and J 3 bases; nucleotides not matched to a gene: 8. Germline CDR1 is SGHVS and CDR2 is FNYEAQ. The CDR3 loop reads CASSLGLPSGHYEQYF. CDR3 sequence (DNA): TGTGCCAGCAGCTTAGGTTTGCCTAGCGGGCACTACGAGCAGTACTTC.

As concerns this clonotype: The library was prepared for alpha chains; this beta chain is a stray read, so its frequency means little. This chain uses TRBV29-1 with TRBJ1-2; no reliable D call. Germline lookup yields CDR1 SQVTM and CDR2 ANQGSEA. This CDR3 comprises 11 residues. Trimming pared 3 bases from V and 6 bases from J, leaving 8 bases between. This chain's CDR3 is CSVDDGNGYTF. Written as DNA, the CDR3 is TGCAGCGTTGATGATGGGAATGGCTACACCTTC.

For this clonotype: Little can be read into the size of this beta chain, an off-target read in a library designed for alpha chains. This chain connects TRBV13 to TRBJ2-6, with D possibly being TRBD1 (6 bases). Germline loops: CDR1 PRHDT, CDR2 FYEKMQ (reference sequence). The CDR3 spans 15 residues. Between the trimmed V and J ends, which lost 5 bases and 2 bases, there was a span of 10 bases. The CDR3 DNA sequence: TGTGCCAGCAGCCTCACAGGGACTGGGGCCAACGTCCTGACTTTC. Protein: CASSLTGTGANVLTF.

There are a few counts of this clonotype. As an off-target read in a library built for alpha chains, this beta chain has a frequency of little significance. V is TRBV29-1 and J is TRBJ1-5; 9 nucleotides align to TRBD1. This CDR3 spans 13 amino acids. Germline CDR1 is SQVTM and CDR2 is ANQGSEA. Trimming took 7 bases from V and 3 from J; bases not matched to a gene: 4. The CDR3 region has the DNA TGCAGCGCCGGGACAGGGTTCAATCAGCCCCAGCATTTT. It is translated as CSAGTGFNQPQHF.

About this clonotype itself: A library prepared for alpha chains yielded this beta chain as an off-target read; its size is of little meaning. The chain links TRBV7-2 to TRBJ2-5; possibly TRBD1 or TRBD2 for D (5 bases each). CDR1 and CDR2 from the germline V gene are SGHTA and FQGNSA. The CDR3 loop spans 13 amino acids. Trimming stripped 1 base from V and 6 bases from J, with 9 bases between. The chain's CDR3 is CASSLGGRKTQYF. The CDR3 coding sequence is TGTGCCAGCAGCTTAGGGGGGAGAAAGACCCAGTACTTC.

Comment on this clonotype: This beta chain appears as a stray read in a library generated for alpha chains; its size is not informative. This sequence joins TRBV6-2 or TRBV6-3 and TRBJ2-7; D is possibly TRBD2 (5 bases). The V end was cut by 3 bases, the J end by 2 bases, with 8 bases between. CDR1 is MNHEY and CDR2 is SVGEGT in the germline V gene. This CDR3 is built from 13 residues. CDR3 protein: CASSYRGTYEQYF. For the CDR3, the DNA is TGTGCCAGCAGTTATCGGGGAACCTACGAGCAGTACTTC.

With regard to this clonotype: This beta chain represents an off-target read in a library built for alpha chains; its size is of limited meaning. V usage is TRBV7-2 and J usage is TRBJ1-6; TRBD1 aligns across 9 bases. V lost 0 bases and J lost 9; bases outside the gene matches: 9. Looked up from germline, CDR1 is SGHTA and CDR2 is FQGNSA. This CDR3 is 17 amino acids long. CDR3: CASSLAAGTGQSSPLHF. For the CDR3, the DNA is TGTGCCAGCAGCTTAGCCGCCGGGACAGGGCAAAGTTCACCCCTCCACTTT.

Turning to this clonotype: This beta chain represents an off-target read in a library built for alpha chains; its size is of limited meaning. The chain combines TRBV7-9 with TRBJ2-5, with D maybe TRBD1 (5 bases). V was cut by 5 bases and J by 5 bases, with 15 bases left in between. The CDR3 contains 14 residues. Germline V CDR1 and CDR2: SEHNR, FQNEAQ (reference sequence). The CDR3 sequence: CASSPARGGETQYF. DNA for the CDR3: TGTGCCAGCAGCCCAGCAAGGGGCGGCGAGACCCAGTACTTC.

Details on this clonotype: This beta chain was picked up by a library intended for alpha chains and is off target, so its count carries little meaning. The rearrangement joins TRBV19 to TRBJ2-5; 7 positions match TRBD2. Germline trimming cut 11 bases from V and 5 bases from J; bases unmatched to any gene: 14. The length of the CDR3 is 14 residues. Germline values: CDR1 LNHDA, CDR2 SQIVND (reference sequence). The CDR3 DNA reads as TGTGCCCCGTCGGGGGGAGGGGTTTTTGAGACCCAGTACTTC. This gives the protein CAPSGGGVFETQYF.